Below are 25 T cell receptor beta chains sequenced from a single sample in a study of T cells in Graves' hyperthyroidism and ophthalmopathy (dated by TCRdb to the late 2010s). Libraries were made using multiplex PCR. TCRdb records Illumina HiSeq 2000 as the sequencer. Amplification of TCR beta CDR3 regions was carried out from RNA transcripts. The first round of RT-PCR for the TCR CDR3 was performed with the HTBI primer set and the Qiagen OneStep RT-PCR kit. The raw public data were reprocessed by TCRdb itself: fastp quality trimming at Q25, MiXCR clonotype calling, in-frame beta chains only. For every CDR3 protein sequence, its rows merge into one entry that carries the most common genes and DNA. This sample is represented by 200,000 to 300,000 distinct CDR3 sequences; roughly 22% of them were singletons. About 40% of the sample is held by the ten biggest clonotypes. Sequencing input: blood. The receptors originated from a woman aged 35 to 49 with Graves' ophthalmopathy.

Ten or more counts support this clonotype. The rearrangement uses TRBV7-8 and TRBJ2-7; D gene ambiguous. Germline values: CDR1 SGHVS, CDR2 FQNEAQ. V shed 5 bases and J shed 3 bases, with 14 bases lying between them. The CDR3 extends over 14 amino acids. The CDR3 bases are TGTGCCAGCAGCCCCCAGTATTTGAGCTACGAGCAGTACTTC. This sequence encodes CASSPQYLSYEQYF.

V is TRBV12-3 or TRBV12-4 and J is TRBJ2-7; TRBD2 matches 10 bases. V lost 5 bases to trimming and J lost 2 bases; unmatched junction nucleotides: 9. The CDR3 spans 16 residues. CDR3 bases: TGTGCCAGCAGTCCAGGACTAGCGGTCCTTACCTACGAGCAGTACTTC. Protein product: CASSPGLAVLTYEQYF.

This chain connects TRBV12-3 or TRBV12-4 to TRBJ1-2; the D gene is possibly TRBD1 (6 bases). V was pared by 4 bases and J by 0 bases, with 9 bases between. The CDR3 spans 14 residues. DNA for the CDR3: TGTGCCAGCAGTTCAGGGGAGGCTAACTATGGCTACACCTTC. As protein: CASSSGEANYGYTF.

This clonotype was counted many times. This chain joins TRBV28 and TRBJ2-5, with D unresolved. The germline gives CDR1 MDHEN, CDR2 SYDVKM. This CDR3 region has 12 residues. Trimming took 6 bases from V and 4 from J, leaving 9 bases between them. CDR3 nucleotide sequence: TGTGCCAGCAGATATCGTGGAGAGACCCAGTACTTC. It encodes CASRYRGETQYF. The entire variable domain, with the rest obtained from reference TRBV28 and TRBJ2-5, is as follows: DVKVTQSSRYLVKRTGEKVFLECVQDMDHENMFWYRQDPGLGLRLIYFSYDVKMKEKGDIPEGYSVSREKKERFSLILESASTNQTSMYLCASRYRGETQYFGPGTRLLVL.

This clonotype was seen at least ten times. The gene calls are TRBV14 and TRBJ2-5; the D gene is possibly TRBD1 (5 bases). V dropped 3 bases and J dropped 2 bases, with 13 bases sitting between them. Looked up from germline, CDR1 is SGHDN and CDR2 is FVKESK. The CDR3 sequence is 15 residues long. CDR3 coding DNA: TGTGCCAGCAGCCACCCAGGGATTGTTCAAGAGACCCAGTACTTC. Residues: CASSHPGIVQETQYF.

This clonotype was counted at least ten times. This chain connects TRBV6-1 to TRBJ2-2; 8 bases line up with TRBD2. The CDR3 spans 13 residues. CDR1 is MNHNS, CDR2 SASEGT, per germline. J gave up 4 bases and V 11 bases, and 6 bases lay outside the gene matches. The CDR3 reads CACPGRATGELFF. The CDR3 nucleotides read TGTGCCTGCCCCGGGAGGGCCACCGGGGAGCTGTTTTTT.

This clonotype was seen ten or more times. The CDR3 loop reads CASSLSSGSDSPLHF. CDR3 nucleotides: TGCGCCAGCAGCTTGTCTTCAGGGTCGGATTCACCCCTCCACTTT. The rearrangement links TRBV5-1 to TRBJ1-6, with D maybe TRBD1 (5 bases). Per germline, CDR1 SGHRS and CDR2 YFSETQ. This CDR3 spans 15 amino acids. V dropped 1 base and J dropped 8 bases, with 13 bases sitting between them.

This rearrangement joins TRBV6-2 or TRBV6-3 to TRBJ1-5; no definite D call. The germline V gene has CDR1 MNHEY and CDR2 SVGEGT. The CDR3 contains 15 residues. V lost 7 bases and J 6 bases, leaving 19 bases between the germline ends. In nucleotides, the CDR3 is TGTGCCAGCAATTTAGGGTCCTCTCTAAGTCAGCCCCAGCATTTT. Amino acid sequence: CASNLGSSLSQPQHF.

The chain uses TRBV20-1 and TRBJ1-2, with a weak D call TRBD1 (5 bases). The CDR3 spans 11 residues. CDR1 is DFQATT and CDR2 is SNEGSKA in the germline V gene (reference sequence). V gave up 6 bases and J gave up 8 bases, with 13 bases separating them. This chain's CDR3 is CSAGVEGGYTF. The CDR3 region has the DNA TGCAGTGCGGGGGTTGAGGGGGGCTACACCTTC.

This chain joins TRBV19 and TRBJ1-5; D gene unclear. CDR1 is LNHDA, CDR2 SQIVND, per germline (reference sequence). Trimming left V 2 bases short and J 2 bases short, with 13 bases between. The CDR3 spans 16 residues. The CDR3 nucleotides read TGTGCCAGTAGTATAAGGGCTTCGTCAGGCAATCAGCCCCAGCATTTT. Translating it yields CASSIRASSGNQPQHF.

In this sample, this clonotype turned up many times. J is TRBJ2-7 and V is TRBV20-1, with D possibly called TRBD1 or TRBD2 (5 bases each). There are 12 residues in the CDR3. Trimming took 6 bases from V and 3 from J, leaving 12 bases between them. In germline, CDR1 is DFQATT, CDR2 SNEGSKA (reference sequence). In DNA form, the CDR3 reads TGCAGTGCGGGGGAGCAACACTACGAGCAGTACTTC. This encodes CSAGEQHYEQYF.

This clonotype was seen repeatedly, ten times or more. The chain uses TRBV5-1 and TRBJ2-7; D may be TRBD2 (5 bases). Germline V gene data show CDR1 as SGHRS and CDR2 as YFSETQ. V gave up 5 bases and J gave up 0 bases, with 12 bases separating them. The CDR3 extends over 14 amino acids. The CDR3 nucleotides are TGCGCCAGCAGTGTGCGAGGGAACTCCTACGAGCAGTACTTC. Translation: CASSVRGNSYEQYF.

This clonotype was found a few times. The V and J genes are TRBV12-3 or TRBV12-4 and TRBJ1-2; 9 nucleotides match TRBD1. The CDR3 runs to 15 residues. V lost 10 bases, J lost 0 bases, and 9 bases stayed unmatched. CDR3 in amino acids: CATLDRGKANYGYTF. For the CDR3, the DNA is TGTGCCACCCTGGACAGGGGTAAAGCTAACTATGGCTACACCTTC.

In its sample, this clonotype was seen many times. V gene TRBV10-3 combines with J gene TRBJ2-2, with TRBD1 matching over 11 bases. Germline CDR1 reads ENHRY; CDR2 reads SYGVKD. This CDR3 contains 15 residues. V lost 7 bases, J lost 2 bases, and 3 bases stayed unmatched. CDR3 loop: CAIKGTGGNTGELFF. CDR3 nucleotides: TGTGCCATCAAAGGGACAGGGGGTAACACCGGGGAGCTGTTTTTT.

This clonotype was found a few times. This CDR3 is CASSLTDYGYTF. In DNA form, the CDR3 reads TGTGCCAGTAGTCTGACAGACTATGGCTACACCTTC. This sequence joins TRBV19 and TRBJ1-2, with D possibly being TRBD1 (5 bases). This CDR3 region has 12 residues. In germline, CDR1 is LNHDA, CDR2 SQIVND (reference sequence). V was shortened by 5 bases and J by 3 bases, with 7 bases between the two germline ends.

At least ten counts were recorded for this clonotype. The rearrangement joins TRBV6-5 to TRBJ2-7, with D possibly being TRBD1 (5 bases). CDR1 and CDR2 from the germline V gene are MNHEY and SVGAGI. This CDR3 has 17 residues. Between the trimmed V and J ends, which lost 4 bases and 0 bases, there was a span of 19 bases. The CDR3 DNA is TGTGCCAGCAGTTTCCCAGCCGACGGGCAGGGCTCCTACGAGCAGTACTTC. This sequence encodes CASSFPADGQGSYEQYF.

This clonotype was detected many times. The chain carries TRBV12-3 or TRBV12-4 and TRBJ1-5; 7 positions match TRBD1. This CDR3 is built from 14 residues. V was clipped by 5 bases and J by 4 bases; unmatched bases: 5. The CDR3 DNA reads as TGTGCCAGCAGTGCGTACAGGGGAAATCAGCCCCAGCATTTT. The encoded protein is CASSAYRGNQPQHF.

This clonotype was counted ten times or more. This chain joins TRBV15 and TRBJ2-4; D remains ambiguous. The CDR3 has 15 residues. Germline V gives CDR1 LNHNV, CDR2 YYDKDF (reference sequence). Trimming removed 1 base at V and 0 bases at J, with 7 bases between. CDR3 in DNA: TGTGCCACCAGCAGAGTCACGGGAGCCAAAAACATTCAGTACTTC. Residues: CATSRVTGAKNIQYF.

Many counts were recorded for this clonotype. The chain couples TRBV5-6 to TRBJ1-1; D ambiguous. This CDR3 contains 15 residues. V lost 2 bases, J lost 4 bases, and 15 bases lay in between. The germline V gene encodes CDR1 SGHDT and CDR2 YYEEEE. CDR3 loop: CASSLGPQAVTEAFF. The CDR3 nucleotides read TGTGCCAGCAGCTTAGGCCCGCAGGCTGTCACTGAAGCTTTCTTT.

This clonotype was observed a few times. V is TRBV12-3 or TRBV12-4 and J is TRBJ1-4; TRBD1 matches at 7 bases. Unmatched junction bases numbered 7, after V lost 6 bases and J lost 9 bases. The CDR3 length is 13 residues. Written as DNA, the CDR3 is TGTGCCAGCAGCAAACCGGGACAGAAAAAACTGTTTTTT. Amino acid sequence: CASSKPGQKKLFF.

This clonotype came up many times. This may be a read error, as it is one base from a much larger clone. The V call is TRBV28, the J call TRBJ2-7; D perhaps matches TRBD1 (6 bases). V was shortened by 7 bases and J by 0 bases, with 13 bases between the two germline ends. Germline lookup yields CDR1 MDHEN and CDR2 SYDVKM. CDR3 size: 14 residues. The CDR3 protein is CASTTGTPSYEQYF. As DNA, the CDR3 is TGTGCCAGCACTACAGGGACCCCCTCCTACGAGCAGTACTTC.

This clonotype was seen many times. The chain combines TRBV20-1 with TRBJ2-7; 7 positions match TRBD2. Trimming took 5 bases from V and 9 from J; bases not matched to a gene: 19. The CDR3 runs 15 residues. Germline V CDR1 and CDR2: DFQATT, SNEGSKA (reference sequence). CDR3 nucleotide sequence: TGCAGTGCTCGGCTGGACGGGACTACCCTTTTGGGGCAGTACTTC. This encodes CSARLDGTTLLGQYF.

The rearrangement joins TRBV12-3 or TRBV12-4 to TRBJ2-5, with D perhaps TRBD2 (6 bases). The CDR3 consists of 14 residues. Trimming cost V 8 bases and J 5 bases, with 18 bases left between them. The CDR3 DNA follows: TGTGCCAGCTCGCTAGCCGGGGGATGGGAGACCCAGTACTTC. This sequence encodes CASSLAGGWETQYF.

This clonotype was seen ten or more times. V and J are TRBV6-2 or TRBV6-3 and TRBJ2-7; D remains ambiguous. V was shortened by 6 bases and J by 2 bases, with 8 bases between the two germline ends. The CDR3 totals 12 residues. CDR1 and CDR2 from the germline V gene are MNHEY and SVGEGT. The CDR3 sequence: CASSRLPYEQYF. In nucleotides, the CDR3 is TGTGCCAGCAGCCGGCTTCCCTACGAGCAGTACTTC.

This clonotype was counted between two and nine times. V and J are TRBV30 and TRBJ1-6; perhaps TRBD1 as D (5 bases). Trimming took 3 bases from V and 4 from J, leaving 7 bases between them. The CDR3 loop spans 13 amino acids. Germline V gene sequence: CDR1 GTSNPN, CDR2 SVGIG (reference sequence). CDR3: CAWRGQYNSPLHF. DNA of the CDR3: TGTGCCTGGAGGGGGCAGTATAATTCACCCCTCCACTTT.